These T cell receptor beta chains were read from a single sample in a study of blood T cell repertoires in COVID-19. Produced via immunoSEQ multiplex PCR; TCRdb's table is partial and in-frame only. The sample has more than 200,000 clones, approximately 81% seen once. Sequenced: peripheral blood. These receptors were taken from an elderly woman with acute or convalescent COVID-19. Both conserved end residues are trimmed from each CDR3. A clone size is listed for some rows: how often the clone was seen (once, few, many), or a class if it is expanded.

TRBV28	few	TRBJ2-2	ASSWPGTGGATGELF
TRBV19	NA	TRBJ2-4	ASSPPGGLKNIQY
TRBV7-9	few	TRBJ2-7	ASSVEGGRPYEQY
TRBV5-1	NA	TRBJ2-3	ASSLDGGGWTDTQY
TRBV6-4	once	TRBJ2-3	ASSASATDGTQY
TRBV4-2	NA	TRBJ2-5	ASSQAPGQGARETQY
TRBV5-6	NA	TRBJ1-1	ASRVQGFGLNTEAF
TRBV6-5	NA	TRBJ1-3	ASGPTGGSGNTIY
TRBV6-4	NA	TRBJ2-3	ASSVGGASTDTQY
TRBV18	NA	TRBJ2-5	ASSPDRQETQY
TRBV19	NA	TRBJ1-2	ASSIGSDRDYT
TRBV4-2	NA	TRBJ2-7	ASSQQRTSGGSYEQY
TRBV7-2	few	TRBJ1-6	ASSLGDRGNSPLH
TRBV28	NA	TRBJ1-1	ASQTGGASDTEAF
TRBV27	NA	TRBJ2-4	ASNRGDIQY
TRBV5-1	NA	TRBJ2-4	ASSLGGGQLENIQY
TRBV28	NA	TRBJ1-5	ASSRQSNQPQH
TRBV6-5	NA	TRBJ1-5	ASSYSSTGSNQPQH
TRBV6-5	NA	TRBJ2-7	ASSTTSGAYEQY
TRBV5-4	NA	TRBJ1-1	ASSSAGQGNTEAF
TRBV4-1	many	TRBJ1-3	ASSQATGLQY
TRBV6-1	NA	TRBJ1-4	ASSAWGRGESIDEKLF
TRBV3-1/TRBV3-2	few	TRBJ2-1	ASSQYSRTGRYNEQF
TRBV10-1	NA	TRBJ1-2	ASSETPGQNLAGYT
TRBV24-1	NA	TRBJ2-2	ATSTDRAYTGELF
TRBV2	NA	TRBJ1-4	ASSVTRTNEKLF
TRBV24-1	NA	TRBJ2-2	ATSDSGARTGELF
TRBV12-5	NA	TRBJ2-1	ASGYPGGLNEQF
TRBV7-2	few	TRBJ2-4	ASSLGGASKNIQY
TRBV6-5	NA	TRBJ2-5	ASSYSGQGAETQY
TRBV6-2/TRBV6-3	NA	TRBJ2-5	ASSYSIVRETQY
TRBV3-1/TRBV3-2	NA	TRBJ1-2	ASSQGQGSGYT
TRBV2	few	TRBJ2-1	ASSTTSGSSNEQF
TRBV5-1	NA	TRBJ2-2	ASSLSPSGRAGGELF
TRBV14	once	TRBJ1-3	ASSRRLDRGPGNTIY
TRBV3-1/TRBV3-2	NA	TRBJ2-2	ASRARGHSTGELF
TRBV19	NA	TRBJ2-2	ASSNQGSGELF
TRBV10-1	NA	TRBJ2-2	ASSESTPGRGTGELF
TRBV7-9	NA	TRBJ2-6	ASSFDKSGLSSGANVLT
TRBV15	NA	TRBJ2-7	ATSARLAGVGEQY
TRBV2	NA	TRBJ2-7	ASRPSGNSYEQY
TRBV6-1	NA	TRBJ1-5	ASSGDRLQDNYIRPQH
TRBV9	NA	TRBJ1-2	ASSQDSLPYGYT
TRBV15	NA	TRBJ1-3	ATSRDSGFGNTIY
TRBV6-5	NA	TRBJ1-5	ATSQGYSNQPQH
TRBV5-4	many	TRBJ2-5	ASRGRLQYFQETQY
TRBV6-4	NA	TRBJ1-2	ASEAGTGAYGYT
TRBV5-4	NA	TRBJ1-5	ASSSRPEDQPQH
TRBV19	NA	TRBJ1-6	ASSLMQEDSPLH
TRBV30	NA	TRBJ1-5	ACQRRSGLTSNQPQH
TRBV6-5	NA	TRBJ2-1	ASSYSMEAFEQF
TRBV6-1	once	TRBJ1-2	ASSEVRERVRGYT
TRBV19	NA	TRBJ1-6	ASSDRALSYNSPLH
TRBV5-1	NA	TRBJ2-1	ASSRYPGQSSYNEQF
TRBV4-1	NA	TRBJ1-5	ASSPRRWVEVSYSNQPQH
TRBV7-2	NA	TRBJ2-7	ASSLGRGGEQY
TRBV5-5	NA	TRBJ2-7	ASSPTGLNYEQY
TRBV6-6	NA	TRBJ1-5	ASSYGLQDSNQPQH
TRBV6-5	NA	TRBJ1-2	ASSYAGTPEHGYT